This is a list of T cell receptor beta chains from one sample in a study of shared clonotypes between healthy human individuals. Data came from immunoSEQ multiplex PCR; TCRdb stores just in-frame clones and leaves some out. Altogether more than 2,000,000 clones are present, just over 90% being singletons, with the ten largest covering over 0.12%. The sequencing sample was made of naive CD4+ T cells sorted from blood. The receptor set was obtained from a man between 18 and 29 years old in good health. CDR3s include the opening cysteine and the closing phenylalanine or tryptophan.

V gene | CDR3 protein
TRBV27 | CASSPPGQRFYKQYF
TRBV19 | CASKGGGTGNYGYTF
TRBV5-1 | CASSESSSGNTIYF
TRBV19 | CASSIAAQTNTEAFF
TRBV11-3 | CASSLTGGYEQYF
TRBV6-4 | CASSQHRGPYEQYF
TRBV9 | CASSTQGLAGVETQYF
TRBV10-3 | CAIRSREQWTDTQYF
TRBV27 | CASSFRGGNEQYF
TRBV6-6 | CASSPQTGISTF
TRBV18 | CASSPRTSGGVYEQFF
TRBV7-2 | CASRKGQGASETQYF
TRBV29-1 | CSVTEVARTDTQYF
TRBV27 | CAARDRRNSPLHF
TRBV10-1 | CASSESGGPVYTQYF
TRBV19 | CASSKGQDGEKLFF
TRBV9 | CASSSDGNTIYF
TRBV6-1 | CASSEQGPTTDTQYF
TRBV9 | CASSYETGGSWGYTF
TRBV19 | CASRGGGQVDEKLFF
TRBV7-9 | CASSSWTGDRSEQYF
TRBV6-6 | CASRDRAWETQYF
TRBV6-5 | CASRGSGESYEQYF
TRBV11-3 | CASSRGRDRGSGETQYF
TRBV30 | CAWSPNLPHEQYF
TRBV21-1 | CANPATRPSAGVTTYEQYF
TRBV5-1 | CASSIGQGNTDTQYF
TRBV7-2 | CASSFPLAGVFTGELFF
TRBV5-6 | CASSLARQGMEEKLFF
TRBV11-3 | CASSLGPGGSTDTQYF
TRBV18 | CASSLAGLAGHEQFF